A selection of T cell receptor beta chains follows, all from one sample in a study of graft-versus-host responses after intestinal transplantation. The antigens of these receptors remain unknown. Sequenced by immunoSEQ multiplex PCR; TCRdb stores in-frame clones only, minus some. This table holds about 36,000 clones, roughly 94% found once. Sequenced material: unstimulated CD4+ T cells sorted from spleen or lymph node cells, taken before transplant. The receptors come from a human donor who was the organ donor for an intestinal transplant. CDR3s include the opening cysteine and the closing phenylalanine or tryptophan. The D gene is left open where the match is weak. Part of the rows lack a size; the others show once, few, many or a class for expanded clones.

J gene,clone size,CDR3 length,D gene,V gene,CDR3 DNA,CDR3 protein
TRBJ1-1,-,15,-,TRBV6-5,TGTGCCAGCAGGGATTGGGGGGGTAGAAACACTGAAGCTTTCTTT,CASRDWGGRNTEAFF
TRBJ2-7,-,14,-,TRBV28,TGTGCCAGCAGTTTATCCGCAAGGTCCGGCGAGCAGTACTTC,CASSLSARSGEQYF
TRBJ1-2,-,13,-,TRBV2,TGTGCCAGCAGTGAACAGACAAACTATGGCTACACCTTC,CASSEQTNYGYTF
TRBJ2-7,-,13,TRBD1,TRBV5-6,TGTGCCAGCAGCAGAGGACAGGGGGGGGAAGCGTGCTTC,CASSRGQGGEACF
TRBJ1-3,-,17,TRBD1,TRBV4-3,TGCGCCAGCAGCCAAGACCCCGACAGGGGGTTTGGAAACACCATATATTTT,CASSQDPDRGFGNTIYF
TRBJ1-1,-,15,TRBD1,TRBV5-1,TGCGCCAGCAGCATCCAAGGGGGCTGGAACACTGAAGCTTTCTTT,CASSIQGGWNTEAFF
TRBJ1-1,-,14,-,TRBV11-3,TGTGCCAGCAGCTTCGGGGGAATGAACACTGAAGCTTTCTTT,CASSFGGMNTEAFF
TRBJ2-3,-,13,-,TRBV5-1,TGCGCCAGCAGCTTGGCTAGCGCAGATACGCAGTATTTT,CASSLASADTQYF
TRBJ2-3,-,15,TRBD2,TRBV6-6,TGTGCCAGCAGGCGGGGGGGCCTGAGCACAGATACGCAGTATTTT,CASRRGGLSTDTQYF
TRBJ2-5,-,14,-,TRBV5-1,TGCGCCAGCCGCCTTGAAATTCTGGGGGAGACCCAGTACTTC,CASRLEILGETQYF
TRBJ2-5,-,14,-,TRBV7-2,TGTGCCAGCAGATATCAGGGGGGCGGTGAGACCCAGTACTTC,CASRYQGGGETQYF
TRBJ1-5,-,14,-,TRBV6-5,TGTGCCAGCAGTTTTAATCGGGGCAATCAGCCCCAGCATTTT,CASSFNRGNQPQHF
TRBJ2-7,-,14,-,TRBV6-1,TGTGCCAGCAGTGAAGCAGGGAAGAACTACGAGCAGTACTTC,CASSEAGKNYEQYF
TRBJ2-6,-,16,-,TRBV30,TGTGCCTGGAGTCCAATAACAGGGCGTGGGGCCAACGTCCTGACTTTC,CAWSPITGRGANVLTF
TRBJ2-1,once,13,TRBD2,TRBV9,TGTGCCAGCGGGACTAGCGGGTACAATGAGCAGTTCTTC,CASGTSGYNEQFF
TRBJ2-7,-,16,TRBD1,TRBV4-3,TGCGCCAGCAGCCATAGGGGACAGGGCCCTACCTACGAGCAGTACTTC,CASSHRGQGPTYEQYF
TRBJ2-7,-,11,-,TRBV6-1,TGTGCCAGCCAGCGAGACACAGAGCAGTACTTC,CASQRDTEQYF
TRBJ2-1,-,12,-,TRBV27,TGTGCCAACCCACTTTTGGGGGGCGAACGGTTCTTC,CANPLLGGERFF
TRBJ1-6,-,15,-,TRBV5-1,TGCGCCAGCAGCTTGGAGGGTTCCTATAATTCACCCCTCCACTTT,CASSLEGSYNSPLHF
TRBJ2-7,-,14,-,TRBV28,TGTGCCAGCAGTTTAAGGCAGGTCTCCTACGAGCAGTACTTC,CASSLRQVSYEQYF
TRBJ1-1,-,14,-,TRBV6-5,TGTGCCAGCAGTTCCCGCAGTCCGAACACTGAAGCTTTCTTT,CASSSRSPNTEAFF
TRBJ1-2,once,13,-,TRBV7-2,TGTGCCAGCAGCTTTCGGGTAAACTATGGCTACACCTTC,CASSFRVNYGYTF
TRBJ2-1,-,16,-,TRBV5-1,TGCGCCAGCAGCACCCATCAACTAAGCTCCTACAATGAGCAGTTCTTC,CASSTHQLSSYNEQFF
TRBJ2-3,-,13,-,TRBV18,TGTGCCAGCTCACCCCAAGTTGAGGGAACGCAGTATTTT,CASSPQVEGTQYF
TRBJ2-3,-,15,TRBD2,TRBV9,TGTGCCAGCAGCGTAGCGGGGGGGAACACAGATACGCAGTATTTT,CASSVAGGNTDTQYF
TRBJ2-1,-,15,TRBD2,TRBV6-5,TGTGCCAGCAGTTTCCGGGGGGGCCGGGTCCATGAGCAGTTCTTC,CASSFRGGRVHEQFF
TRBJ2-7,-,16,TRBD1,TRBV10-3,TGTGCCATCAGGCCGGGACAGGGGGCGGGTACCTACGAGCAGTACTTC,CAIRPGQGAGTYEQYF
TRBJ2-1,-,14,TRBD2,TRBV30,TGTGCCTGGAGTGGACTAGCGGCCTACAATGAGCAGTTCTTC,CAWSGLAAYNEQFF
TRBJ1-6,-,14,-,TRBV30,TGTGCCTGGAGTGTTGGGGCGTATAATTCACCCCTCCACTTT,CAWSVGAYNSPLHF
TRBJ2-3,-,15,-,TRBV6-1,TGTGCCAGCAGTACACAGGGCACTAGCACAGATACGCAGTATTTT,CASSTQGTSTDTQYF
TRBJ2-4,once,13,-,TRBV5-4,TGTGCCAGCAGCTTGGAGCCAGGCCCCGTTCGGTACTTC,CASSLEPGPVRYF
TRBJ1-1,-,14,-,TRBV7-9,TGTGCCAGCAGCACCAGGGGCCCGAACACTGAAGCTTTCTTT,CASSTRGPNTEAFF
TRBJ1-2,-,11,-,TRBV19,TGTGCCAGTACCCAGGGGTGGGGCTACACCTTC,CASTQGWGYTF
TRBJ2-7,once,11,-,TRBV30,TGTGCCTGGAGTATATCTTACGAGCAGTACTTC,CAWSISYEQYF
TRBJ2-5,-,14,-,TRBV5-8,TGTGCCAGCAGTTGGCCGGGACAAGGGGAGACCCAGTACTTC,CASSWPGQGETQYF
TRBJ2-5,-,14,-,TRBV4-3,TGCGCCAGCAGCCAAGGCGTCCCCCCAGAGACCCAGTACTTC,CASSQGVPPETQYF
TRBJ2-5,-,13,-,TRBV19,TGTGCCAGTAACCAACACGTACAAGAGACCCAGTACTTC,CASNQHVQETQYF
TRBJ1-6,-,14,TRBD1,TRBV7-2,TGTGCCAGCAGCTTAAGGGGGCATAATTCACCCCTCCACTTT,CASSLRGHNSPLHF
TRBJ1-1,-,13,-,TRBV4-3,TGCGCCAGCAGCCCAGGTTGGGGCACTGAAGCTTTCTTT,CASSPGWGTEAFF
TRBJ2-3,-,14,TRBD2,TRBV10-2,TGCGCCGCAGGGGCTAGCGGGGGGGCCGATACGCAGTATTTT,CAAGASGGADTQYF
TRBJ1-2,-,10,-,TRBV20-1,TGCAGTGCCCGGGATTTTGGCTACACCTTC,CSARDFGYTF
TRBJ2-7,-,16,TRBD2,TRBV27,TGTGCCAGCAGTTTATGGGCGGGGGGGCCAACCCACGAGCAGTACTTC,CASSLWAGGPTHEQYF
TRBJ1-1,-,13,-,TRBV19,TGTGCCAGTAGTATAGTAAGGGGCACTGAAGCTTTCTTT,CASSIVRGTEAFF
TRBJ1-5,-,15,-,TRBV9,TGTGCCAGTAAAACGGGGACTGAACGCAATCAGCCCCAGCATTTT,CASKTGTERNQPQHF
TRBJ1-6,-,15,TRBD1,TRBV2,TGTGCCAGCAGGGAATACGACAGGGGGTATTCACCCCTCCACTTT,CASREYDRGYSPLHF
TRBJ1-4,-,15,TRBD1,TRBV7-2,TGTGCCAGCAGCATTACAGGGGGAAACTATGAAAAACTGTTTTTT,CASSITGGNYEKLFF
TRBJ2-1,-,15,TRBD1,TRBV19,TGTGCCAGTAGGGGACAGGGGAGACCCTACAATGAGCAGTTCTTC,CASRGQGRPYNEQFF
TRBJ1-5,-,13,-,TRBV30,TGTGCCTGGAGCCGGGACAGCAATCAGCCCCAGCATTTT,CAWSRDSNQPQHF
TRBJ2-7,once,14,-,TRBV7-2,TGTGCCAGCAGCTTAGGACTAGAAATCTACGAGCAGTACTTC,CASSLGLEIYEQYF
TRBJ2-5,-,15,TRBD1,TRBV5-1,TGCGCCAGCAGCTCGACAGGGGGCCTCCAAGAGACCCAGTACTTC,CASSSTGGLQETQYF
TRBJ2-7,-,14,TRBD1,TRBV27,TGTGCCAGCAGGAGGGGACAGGGGGGGAGCGAGCAGTACTTC,CASRRGQGGSEQYF